This T cell receptor beta chain was observed in a study of T cell responses to AZD1222 COVID-19 vaccine. The CDR3 is 14 residues long. V trimming: 2 bases; J trimming: 6 bases; junction bases outside the gene matches: 6. Germline CDR1 and CDR2: ENHRY and SYGVKD. TCRdb's table, derived via immunoSEQ multiplex PCR, lists solely in-frame clones and lacks some. The sample carries 100,000 or so clones, roughly 86% recorded once. This TCR was recovered from an adult in good health. The specimen was peripheral blood, collected on day 0 of AZD1222 vaccination. The rearrangement links TRBV10-3 to TRBJ2-7; 8 bases are shared with TRBD1. CDR3 sequence (DNA): TGTGCCATCAGTGAGGCAGGGGGCCTAGTCGAGCAGTACTTC. Residues: CAISEAGGLVEQYF.